This is a list of T cell receptor beta chains from one sample in a study of blood T cell repertoires in COVID-19. Produced via immunoSEQ multiplex PCR; TCRdb's table is partial and in-frame only. In the table there are about 240,000 clones, about 84% of which are singletons. Sequenced sample: peripheral blood. These receptors originate from an elderly man with acute or convalescent COVID-19. Each CDR3 is given with its conserved first and last residue. D genes are given only for firm matches. Not every row has a clone size; where given, it reads once, few, many or a size class.

D gene	V gene	clone size	J gene	CDR3 DNA	CDR3 protein
TRBD1	TRBV2	once	TRBJ1-1	TGTGCATTGGGACAGGGTGGGTCTGAAGCTTTCTTT	CALGQGGSEAFF
TRBD2	TRBV4-2	-	TRBJ2-1	TGTGCCAGCAGCCAAGATGGTCTAGCGGCCTCCTACAATGAGCAGTTCTTC	CASSQDGLAASYNEQFF
TRBD2	TRBV5-4	-	TRBJ2-1	TGTGCCAGCAGCTTCGGGCCTAGCGGGGGGCCTTACAATGAGCAGTTCTTC	CASSFGPSGGPYNEQFF
TRBD1	TRBV5-4	few	TRBJ2-5	TGTGCCAGCAGCTGGACAGGGGGAAAGACCCAGTACTTC	CASSWTGGKTQYF
-	TRBV5-4	-	TRBJ1-1	TGTGCCAGCAGCCTCCAGGGGAACACTGAAGCTTTCTTT	CASSLQGNTEAFF
TRBD1	TRBV28	-	TRBJ1-1	TGTGCCAGCAGGGGACAGGGTAACACTGAAGCTTTCTTT	CASRGQGNTEAFF
TRBD1	TRBV24-1	once	TRBJ1-2	TGTGCCACCAGTGATGGGACAGCTGGCTACACCTTC	CATSDGTAGYTF
-	TRBV29-1	-	TRBJ1-5	TGCAGCGTCGGGGACACCGTACGACAGCCCCAGCATTTT	CSVGDTVRQPQHF
TRBD1	TRBV19	few	TRBJ1-1	TGTGCCAGTACAAAGACAGGGGCGAACACTGAAGCTTTCTTT	CASTKTGANTEAFF
TRBD1	TRBV18	-	TRBJ1-1	TGTGCCAGCTGTTCCGACAGGGGGGCGGCTGAAGCTTTCTTT	CASCSDRGAAEAFF
-	TRBV5-1	-	TRBJ1-1	TGCGCCAGCAGCCTCAGGGGTGGCACTGAAGCTTTCTTT	CASSLRGGTEAFF
-	TRBV19	once	TRBJ1-5	TGTGCCAGTAGTCGTCGACAGAGCCAGTATCAGCCCCAGCATTTT	CASSRRQSQYQPQHF
-	TRBV9	-	TRBJ1-4	TGTGCCAGCAGCGTAGCCCCCCACGGGGGGATAGGGGAAAAACTGTTTTTT	CASSVAPHGGIGEKLFF
TRBD1	TRBV18	-	TRBJ1-5	TGTGCCAGCTCACGACAGGGATATAGCAATCAGCCCCAGCATTTT	CASSRQGYSNQPQHF
TRBD1	TRBV20-1	-	TRBJ1-3	TGCAGTGCTAGTCAGCCCAGGGGGAGAGACACCATATATTTT	CSASQPRGRDTIYF
TRBD1	TRBV10-1	-	TRBJ2-3	TGCGCCAGCAGTCCCGGGACAGGTCTCGGGGATACGCAGTATTTT	CASSPGTGLGDTQYF